The 17 T cell receptor beta chains given below trace back to one sample, sequenced in a study of OX40 agonist ivuxolimab in advanced cancers. The library was built by means of the immunoSEQ multiplex PCR assay. TCRdb holds this immuneACCESS table with in-frame rearrangements only. Some clones are missing; in checked studies, unresolved V genes explain under half, and the rest has no known cause. The sample table lists about 49,000 clones, about 86% of them with a count of one. The top ten hold about 5.8% of the sample. Here the sequenced sample was CD4+ or CD8+ T cells sorted from blood, taken in a trial of the OX40 agonist ivuxolimab. All receptors come from an adult with an advanced solid tumor such as melanoma, head and neck, liver or kidney cancer.

This chain connects TRBV11-2 to TRBJ2-3; 10 positions match TRBD1. Germline V CDR1 and CDR2: SGHAT, FQNNGV. Losses at the gene ends were 0 bases for V and 6 bases for J; bases not matched to a gene: 3. This CDR3 has 15 residues. The CDR3 is CASSLEGQGMDTQYF. The CDR3 DNA reads as TGTGCCAGCAGCTTAGAGGGACAGGGGATGGATACGCAGTATTTT.

A remark on this clone: Other nucleotide sequences from this sample produce the same CDR3. The CDR3 is CASSLGGSYNEQFF. In nucleotides, the CDR3 is TGTGCCAGCAGCTTAGGGGGTTCCTACAATGAGCAGTTCTTC. This chain links TRBV7-9 with TRBJ2-1; D call uncertain. The germline V gene encodes CDR1 SEHNR and CDR2 FQNEAQ (reference sequence). The CDR3 spans 14 residues. V lost 1 base and J 1 base, leaving 5 bases between the germline ends.

The V and J genes are TRBV10-3 and TRBJ1-2; TRBD1 matches 7 bases. J lost 4 bases, V lost 0 bases, and 5 bases had no gene match. Looked up from germline, CDR1 is ENHRY and CDR2 is SYGVKD. The CDR3 loop spans 15 amino acids. DNA of the CDR3: TGTGCCATCAGTGAGTCAAAGGGGGCTGGCTATGGCTACACCTTC. Encoded protein: CAISESKGAGYGYTF.

The V and J genes are TRBV28 and TRBJ1-2; D is perhaps TRBD1 (6 bases). This CDR3 is 13 amino acids long. Germline assignment: CDR1 MDHEN and CDR2 SYDVKM. V dropped 6 bases and J dropped 1 base, with 9 bases sitting between them. The CDR3 DNA sequence: TGTGCCAGCAGGGAACAGGGTAACTATGGCTACACCTTC. Translating gives CASREQGNYGYTF.

In DNA form, the CDR3 reads TGTGCCAGCAGTAGGGACTGGATCTACAATGAGCAGTTCTTC. It codes for CASSRDWIYNEQFF. The chain recombines TRBV6-5 with TRBJ2-1; a possible D gene is TRBD2 (6 bases). CDR1 is MNHEY and CDR2 is SVGAGI in the germline V gene. This CDR3 has 14 amino acids. Between the trimmed V and J ends, which lost 5 bases and 3 bases, there was a span of 11 bases.

The count of this clone is one. The chain links TRBV14 to TRBJ1-2; no definite D call. CDR1 and CDR2 from the germline V gene are SGHDN and FVKESK. Trimming left V 5 bases short and J 4 bases short, with 11 bases between. The CDR3 sequence is 13 residues long. CDR3 protein: CASSGVGVYGYTF. CDR3 nucleotides: TGTGCCAGCAGCGGAGTAGGTGTCTATGGCTACACCTTC.

The rearrangement links TRBV5-4 to TRBJ2-6; a possible D gene is TRBD1 (6 bases). V lost 3 bases and J 0 bases, leaving 13 bases between the germline ends. This CDR3 is 17 amino acids long. CDR1 is SGHNT and CDR2 is YYREEE in the germline V gene (reference sequence). CDR3 in DNA: TGTGCCAGCAGCTCTTGGGGGCTAAACTCTGGGGCCAACGTCCTGACTTTC. Translation gives CASSSWGLNSGANVLTF.

This clone appeared once. The rearrangement links TRBV9 to TRBJ2-3; D gene unclear. The V end lost 2 bases, the J end lost 2 bases, and 3 bases lay between the germline ends. The CDR3 has 12 amino acids. The germline CDR1 and CDR2 sequences are SGDLS and YYNGEE. CDR3 in DNA: TGTGCCAGCAGCGTCTTCACAGATACGCAGTATTTT. Amino acid sequence: CASSVFTDTQYF.

The chain links TRBV27 to TRBJ2-5; D may be TRBD1 (5 bases). V lost 4 bases, J lost 2 bases, and 17 bases lay in between. CDR1 MNHEY and CDR2 SMNVEV come from the germline V gene (reference sequence). There are 16 residues in the CDR3. The DNA for the CDR3 is TGTGCCAGCAGTTCTACCCAGACAGCCAGACAAGAGACCCAGTACTTC. This gives the protein CASSSTQTARQETQYF.

V is TRBV11-1 and J is TRBJ1-6, with 9 positions matching TRBD1. Germline V lookup: CDR1 SGHAT, CDR2 FQDESV (reference sequence). Losses at the gene ends were 0 bases for V and 8 bases for J; bases not matched to a gene: 2. The CDR3 runs 15 residues. This CDR3 reads CASSLARTGDSPLHF. The DNA of the CDR3 is TGTGCCAGCAGCTTAGCTCGGACAGGGGATTCACCCCTCCACTTT.

This clone was seen only a few times. The CDR3 DNA reads as TGTGCCAGCGTCCCACTAGGGGTTGGATATTGGGGCAATGAGCAGTTCTTC. It yields the protein CASVPLGVGYWGNEQFF. This chain uses TRBV28 with TRBJ2-1; D assignment may be TRBD1 or TRBD2 (5 bases each). The CDR3 loop spans 17 amino acids. Trimming pared 8 bases from V and 6 bases from J, leaving 26 bases between. In germline, CDR1 is MDHEN, CDR2 SYDVKM.

This clone was found once. The chain couples TRBV28 to TRBJ2-1; perhaps TRBD2 as D (6 bases). CDR1 MDHEN and CDR2 SYDVKM come from the germline V gene. This CDR3 has 14 amino acids. Trimming left V 8 bases short and J 0 bases short, with 11 bases between. The CDR3 region is CASVAGSSYNEQFF. CDR3 sequence (DNA): TGTGCCAGCGTGGCGGGGAGCTCCTACAATGAGCAGTTCTTC.

The chain is built from TRBV7-9 and TRBJ2-1; 10 bases align to TRBD2. Trimming took 7 bases from V and 1 from J; bases not matched to a gene: 7. Germline lookup yields CDR1 SEHNR and CDR2 FQNEAQ (reference sequence). CDR3 length equals 16 residues. The CDR3 reads CASTPLAGESYNEQFF. DNA of the CDR3: TGTGCCAGCACCCCCCTAGCGGGGGAGTCCTACAATGAGCAGTTCTTC.

This clone turned up a few times. CDR3 residues: CASRGLAGGPYSGELFF. The CDR3 nucleotides are TGTGCCAGCCGGGGACTAGCGGGAGGGCCATATTCCGGGGAGCTGTTTTTT. V and J are TRBV25-1 and TRBJ2-2; 16 bases match TRBD2. With V trimmed by 8 bases and J by 6 bases, 9 bases remained unmatched. The CDR3 totals 17 residues. The germline gives CDR1 MGHDK, CDR2 SYGVNS.

V and J are TRBV7-9 and TRBJ2-7; D perhaps matches TRBD1 (6 bases). The CDR3 totals 14 residues. V was cut by 5 bases and J by 0 bases, with 11 bases left in between. Looked up from germline, CDR1 is SEHNR and CDR2 is FQNEAQ (reference sequence). The CDR3 DNA reads as TGTGCCAGCAGCCCCTGGGACATCTCCTACGAGCAGTACTTC. Residues: CASSPWDISYEQYF.

V is TRBV18 and J is TRBJ2-5, with D perhaps matching TRBD2 (6 bases). The J call may be faulty, since TRBJ2-7 better matches the DNA end. The CDR3 runs to 12 residues. In germline, CDR1 is KGHSH, CDR2 LQKENI. The CDR3 loop reads CASSPGGYEQYF. In DNA form, the CDR3 reads TGTGCCAGCTCACCGGGGGGCTACGAGCAGTACTTC.

The chain uses TRBV10-1 and TRBJ2-7; the D is unclear. Trimming pared 2 bases from V and 2 bases from J, leaving 7 bases between. The CDR3 runs to 13 residues. Germline V gene data show CDR1 as WNHNN and CDR2 as SYGVQD (reference sequence). The CDR3 protein is CASSEGDTYEQYV. CDR3 in DNA: TGCGCCAGCAGTGAGGGGGATACCTACGAGCAGTACGTC.